This TCR beta chain is from a study of blood T cells in healthy people across ages. In regard to this clonotype: Its antigen is undetermined.

Points from the study as a whole: Roughly linear declines in TCR beta diversity per million T cells occurred with age. The authors considered diversity estimates from one million T cells to be underestimates.

Primed by a sample-barcoded 5' primer and a J-beta primer mix, a second PCR proceeded for 7 to 11 cycles. TCRdb fed the 5' RACE reads into MiXCR, producing one record per CDR3 protein. The sample has 1.5 million to 2 million distinct CDR3 sequences, roughly a third seen once. Germline V CDR1 and CDR2: MNHNS, SASEGT. V lost 2 bases and J lost 0, with 23 bases in between. The CDR3 has 20 amino acids. The TCR originated in a woman aged 30 to 39 in good health. This rearrangement joins TRBV6-1 to TRBJ1-5; the D gene is possibly TRBD1 (5 bases). The sample comprised blood. The chain's CDR3 is CASSERIYGTGQGSNQPQHF. The CDR3 nucleotides read TGTGCCAGCAGTGAAAGGATTTATGGAACCGGGCAGGGTAGCAATCAGCCCCAGCATTTT.